The sequence of this T cell receptor beta chain was determined in a study of CD8 T cells in ankylosing spondylitis. Study-level findings and limits: There were earlier reports of some motif variants in reactive arthritis synovial fluid and blood. Reportedly, matched ankylosing spondylitis synovial fluid was significantly enriched for disease-linked clones.

Many counts were recorded for this clonotype. The antigen is unknown. Trimming shortened V by 0 bases and J by 3 bases, and 12 bases separated the two germline ends. The CDR3 sequence is 16 residues long. Germline CDR1 is LGHNA and CDR2 is YSLEER. From the 5' RACE reads, TCRdb called clonotypes with MiXCR, one entry per CDR3 protein. The profile shows hundreds of thousands of distinct CDR3 sequences, over 8.5% of them singletons. The chain joins TRBV4-3 to TRBJ2-1; D possibly corresponds to TRBD1 (6 bases). Material for sequencing was blood, either unsorted or a sorted T cell fraction (not recorded which). This clonotype was sampled from a male donor with ankylosing spondylitis or in good health (not recorded which). The CDR3, as DNA: TGCGCCAGCAGCCAAGATGTGCGACAGGTCTACAATGAGCAGTTCTTC. Protein: CASSQDVRQVYNEQFF.